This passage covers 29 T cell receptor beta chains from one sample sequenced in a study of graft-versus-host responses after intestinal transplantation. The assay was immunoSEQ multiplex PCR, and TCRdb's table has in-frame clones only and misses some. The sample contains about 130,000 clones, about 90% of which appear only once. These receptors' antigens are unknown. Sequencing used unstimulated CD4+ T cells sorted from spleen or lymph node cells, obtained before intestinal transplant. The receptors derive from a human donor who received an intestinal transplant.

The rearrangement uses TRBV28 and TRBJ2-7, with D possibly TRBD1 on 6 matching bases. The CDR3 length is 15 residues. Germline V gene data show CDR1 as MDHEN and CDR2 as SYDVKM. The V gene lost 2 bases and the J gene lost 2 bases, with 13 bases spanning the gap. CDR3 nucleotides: TGTGCCAGCAGTTTAATAGCAGGGGACCCCTACGAGCAGTACTTC. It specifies CASSLIAGDPYEQYF.

Here the CDR3 reads CASSKGGQGDEQYF. CDR3 sequence (DNA): TGTGCCAGCAGCAAAGGTGGGCAGGGGGACGAGCAGTACTTC. V and J are TRBV7-9 and TRBJ2-7, with 7 bases matching TRBD1. With V trimmed by 5 bases and J by 5 bases, 9 bases remained unmatched. Germline loops: CDR1 SEHNR, CDR2 FQNEAQ (reference sequence). The length of the CDR3 is 14 residues.

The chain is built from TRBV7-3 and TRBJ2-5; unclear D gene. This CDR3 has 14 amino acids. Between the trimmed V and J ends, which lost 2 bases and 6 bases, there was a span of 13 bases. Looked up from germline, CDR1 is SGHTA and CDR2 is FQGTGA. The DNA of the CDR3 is TGTGCCAGCAGCTTATTAAGTGACCCCAAGACCCAGTACTTC. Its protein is CASSLLSDPKTQYF. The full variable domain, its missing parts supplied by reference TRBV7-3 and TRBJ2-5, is GAGVSQTPSNKVTEKGKYVELRCDPISGHTALYWYRQSLGQGPEFLIYFQGTGAADDSGLPNDRFFAVRPEGSVSTLKIQRTERGDSAVYLCASSLLSDPKTQYFGPGTRLLVL.

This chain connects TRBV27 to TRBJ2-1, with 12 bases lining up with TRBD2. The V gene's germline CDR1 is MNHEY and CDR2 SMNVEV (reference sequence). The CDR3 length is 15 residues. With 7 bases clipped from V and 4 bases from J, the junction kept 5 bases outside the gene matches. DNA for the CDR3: TGTGCCAGCAAGTTAGGACTAGCGGGATACAATGAGCAGTTCTTC. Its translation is CASKLGLAGYNEQFF.

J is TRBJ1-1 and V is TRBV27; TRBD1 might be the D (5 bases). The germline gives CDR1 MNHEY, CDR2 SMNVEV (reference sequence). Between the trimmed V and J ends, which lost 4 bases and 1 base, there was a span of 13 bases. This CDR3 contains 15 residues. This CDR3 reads CASSSPGLGNTEAFF. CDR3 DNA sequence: TGTGCCAGCAGTTCCCCGGGACTCGGGAACACTGAAGCTTTCTTT.

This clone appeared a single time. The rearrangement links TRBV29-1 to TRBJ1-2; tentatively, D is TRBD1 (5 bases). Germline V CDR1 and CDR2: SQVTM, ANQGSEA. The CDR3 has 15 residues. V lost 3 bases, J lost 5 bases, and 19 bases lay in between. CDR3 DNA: TGCAGCGTTGATAGTCAGGGAATCGGGGGATATGGCTACACCTTC. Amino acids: CSVDSQGIGGYGYTF. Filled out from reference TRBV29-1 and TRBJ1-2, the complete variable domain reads SAVISQKPSRDICQRGTSLTIQCQVDSQVTMMFWYRQQPGQSLTLIATANQGSEATYESGFVIDKFPISRPNLTFSTLTVSNMSPEDSSIYLCSVDSQGIGGYGYTFGSGTRLTVV.

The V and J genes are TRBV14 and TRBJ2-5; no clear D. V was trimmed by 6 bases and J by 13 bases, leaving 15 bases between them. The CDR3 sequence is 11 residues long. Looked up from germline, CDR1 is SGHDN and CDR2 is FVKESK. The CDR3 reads CASSMKDRTYF. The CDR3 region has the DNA TGTGCCAGCAGTATGAAAGACCGTACGTACTTC.

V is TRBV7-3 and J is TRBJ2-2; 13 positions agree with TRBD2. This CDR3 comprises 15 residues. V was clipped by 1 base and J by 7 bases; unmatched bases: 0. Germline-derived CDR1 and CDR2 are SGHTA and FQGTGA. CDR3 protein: CASSLRTSGSGELFF. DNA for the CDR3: TGTGCCAGCAGCTTAAGGACTAGCGGGAGCGGGGAGCTGTTTTTT.

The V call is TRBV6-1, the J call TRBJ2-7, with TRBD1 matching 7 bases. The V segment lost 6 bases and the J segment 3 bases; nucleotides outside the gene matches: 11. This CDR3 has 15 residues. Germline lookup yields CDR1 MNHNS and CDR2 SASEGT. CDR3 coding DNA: TGTGCCAGCAGCCTCGGGACAGCCTCTAACTACGAGCAGTACTTC. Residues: CASSLGTASNYEQYF.

CDR3 protein: CAWSVGQPNSPLHF. The CDR3 DNA reads as TGTGCCTGGAGTGTAGGGCAGCCGAATTCACCCCTCCACTTT. The chain has TRBV30 and TRBJ1-6; D remains unclear. This CDR3 contains 14 residues. Germline V lookup: CDR1 GTSNPN, CDR2 SVGIG (reference sequence). V was shortened by 0 bases and J by 7 bases, with 10 bases between the two germline ends.

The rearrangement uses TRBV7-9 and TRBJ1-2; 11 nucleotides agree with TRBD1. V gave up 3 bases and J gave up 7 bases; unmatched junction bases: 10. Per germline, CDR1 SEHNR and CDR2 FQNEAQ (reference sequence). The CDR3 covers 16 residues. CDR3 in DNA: TGTGCCAGCAGCTTTGGGGACAGGGGGTTTTTTCTTGGCTACACCTTC. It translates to CASSFGDRGFFLGYTF.

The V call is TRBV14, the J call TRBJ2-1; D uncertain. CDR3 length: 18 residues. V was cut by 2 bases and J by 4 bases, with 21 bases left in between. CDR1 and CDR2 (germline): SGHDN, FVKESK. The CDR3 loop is CASSQRTLFSPVYNEQFF. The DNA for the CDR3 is TGTGCCAGCAGCCAACGCACCCTTTTTAGCCCAGTATACAATGAGCAGTTCTTC.

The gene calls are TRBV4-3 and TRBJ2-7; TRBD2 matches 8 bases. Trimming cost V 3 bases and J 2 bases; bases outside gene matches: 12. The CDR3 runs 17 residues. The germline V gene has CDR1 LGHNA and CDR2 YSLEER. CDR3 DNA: TGCGCCAGCAGCCAGGCCTCCACCGCGGGAGGTACCTACGAGCAGTACTTC. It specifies CASSQASTAGGTYEQYF.

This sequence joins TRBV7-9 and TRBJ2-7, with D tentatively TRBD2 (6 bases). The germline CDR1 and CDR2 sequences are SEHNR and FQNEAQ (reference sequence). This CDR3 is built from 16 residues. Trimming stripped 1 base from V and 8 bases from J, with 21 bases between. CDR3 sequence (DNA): TGTGCCAGCAGCTTAGGGGGACCGTCGGGGGTTGACCAGCAGTACTTC. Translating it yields CASSLGGPSGVDQQYF. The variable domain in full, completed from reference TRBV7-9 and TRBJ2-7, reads DTGVSQNPRHKITKRGQNVTFRCDPISEHNRLYWYRQTLGQGPEFLTYFQNEAQLEKSRLLSDRFSAERPKGSFSTLEIQRTEQGDSAMYLCASSLGGPSGVDQQYFGPGTRLTVT.

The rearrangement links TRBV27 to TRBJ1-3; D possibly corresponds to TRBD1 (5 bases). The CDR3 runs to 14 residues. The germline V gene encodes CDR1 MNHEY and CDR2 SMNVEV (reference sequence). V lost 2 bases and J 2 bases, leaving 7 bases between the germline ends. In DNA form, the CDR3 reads TGTGCCAGCAGTTTAGTGGGGCCTGGAAACACCATATATTTT. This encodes CASSLVGPGNTIYF.

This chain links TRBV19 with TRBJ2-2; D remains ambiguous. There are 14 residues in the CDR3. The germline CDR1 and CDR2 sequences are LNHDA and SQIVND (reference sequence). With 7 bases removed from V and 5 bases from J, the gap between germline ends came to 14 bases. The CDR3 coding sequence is TGTGCCAGTACCCTGGCAGCCCAGACCGGGGAGCTGTTTTTT. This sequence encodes CASTLAAQTGELFF.

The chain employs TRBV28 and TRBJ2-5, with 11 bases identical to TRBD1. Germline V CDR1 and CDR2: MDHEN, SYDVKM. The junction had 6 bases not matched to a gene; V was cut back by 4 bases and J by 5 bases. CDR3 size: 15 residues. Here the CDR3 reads CASSSTGQGGETQYF. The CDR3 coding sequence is TGTGCCAGCAGTTCCACGGGACAGGGGGGGGAGACCCAGTACTTC.

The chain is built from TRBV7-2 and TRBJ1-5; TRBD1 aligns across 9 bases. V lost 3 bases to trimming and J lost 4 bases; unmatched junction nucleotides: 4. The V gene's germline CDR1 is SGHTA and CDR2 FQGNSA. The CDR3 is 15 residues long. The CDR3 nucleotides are TGTGCCAGCAGCTTTTCCGGGACAGGGAATCAGCCCCAGCATTTT. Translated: CASSFSGTGNQPQHF.

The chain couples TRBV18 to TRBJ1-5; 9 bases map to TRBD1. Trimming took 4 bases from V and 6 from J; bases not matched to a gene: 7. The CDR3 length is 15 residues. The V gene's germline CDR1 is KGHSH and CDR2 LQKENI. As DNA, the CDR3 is TGTGCCAGCTCACGCGCTACAGGGGGCGGTCAGCCCCAGCATTTT. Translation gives CASSRATGGGQPQHF.

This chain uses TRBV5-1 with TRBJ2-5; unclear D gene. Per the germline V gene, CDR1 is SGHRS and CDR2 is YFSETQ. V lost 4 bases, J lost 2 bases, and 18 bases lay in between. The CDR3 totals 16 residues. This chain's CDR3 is CASSPGVGRIQETQYF. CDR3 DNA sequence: TGCGCCAGCAGCCCAGGCGTAGGGCGGATACAAGAGACCCAGTACTTC.

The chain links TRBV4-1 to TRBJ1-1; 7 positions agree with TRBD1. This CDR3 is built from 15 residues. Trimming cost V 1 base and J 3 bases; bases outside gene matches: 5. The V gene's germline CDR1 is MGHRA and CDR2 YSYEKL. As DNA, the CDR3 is TGCGCCAGCAGCCAAGTTTCGCAGGGGGACACTGAAGCTTTCTTT. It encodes CASSQVSQGDTEAFF.

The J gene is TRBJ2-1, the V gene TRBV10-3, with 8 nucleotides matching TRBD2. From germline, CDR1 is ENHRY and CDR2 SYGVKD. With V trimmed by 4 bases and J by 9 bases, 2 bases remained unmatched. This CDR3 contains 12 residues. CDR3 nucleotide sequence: TGTGCCATCAGTGGGAGCGGGAGTGAGCAGTTCTTC. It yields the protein CAISGSGSEQFF.

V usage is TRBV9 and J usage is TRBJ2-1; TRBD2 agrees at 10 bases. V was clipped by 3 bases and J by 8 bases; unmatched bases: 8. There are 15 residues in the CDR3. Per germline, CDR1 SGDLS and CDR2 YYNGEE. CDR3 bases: TGTGCCAGCAGCGCAGCGGGAGGGGTTATAGATGAGCAGTTCTTC. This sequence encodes CASSAAGGVIDEQFF.

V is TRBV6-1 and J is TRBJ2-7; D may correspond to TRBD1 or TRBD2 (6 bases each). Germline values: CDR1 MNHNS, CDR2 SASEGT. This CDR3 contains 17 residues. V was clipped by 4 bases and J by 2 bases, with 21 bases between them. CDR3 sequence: CASSGSTEGVNAYEQYF. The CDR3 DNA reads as TGTGCCAGCAGTGGCTCGACGGAGGGGGTTAACGCCTACGAGCAGTACTTC.

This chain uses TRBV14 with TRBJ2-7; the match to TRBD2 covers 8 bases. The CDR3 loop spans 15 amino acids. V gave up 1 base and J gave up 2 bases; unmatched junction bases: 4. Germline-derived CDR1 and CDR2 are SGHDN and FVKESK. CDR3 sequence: CASSQGNSGTYEQYF. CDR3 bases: TGTGCCAGCAGCCAAGGCAATAGCGGGACCTACGAGCAGTACTTC. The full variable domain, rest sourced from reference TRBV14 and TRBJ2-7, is EAGVTQFPSHSVIEKGQTVTLRCDPISGHDNLYWYRRVMGKEIKFLLHFVKESKQDESGMPNNRFLAERTGGTYSTLKVQPAELEDSGVYFCASSQGNSGTYEQYFGPGTRLTVT.

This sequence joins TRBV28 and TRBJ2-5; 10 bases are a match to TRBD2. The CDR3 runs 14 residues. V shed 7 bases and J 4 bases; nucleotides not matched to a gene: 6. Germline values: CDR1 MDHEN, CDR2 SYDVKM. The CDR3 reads CASKTRLAGETQYF. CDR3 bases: TGTGCCAGCAAGACGCGACTAGCGGGAGAGACCCAGTACTTC.

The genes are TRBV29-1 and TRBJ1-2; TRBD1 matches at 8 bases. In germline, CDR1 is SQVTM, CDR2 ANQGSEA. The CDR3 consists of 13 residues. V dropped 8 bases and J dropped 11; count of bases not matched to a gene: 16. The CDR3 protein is CSLGAGTGVGYTF. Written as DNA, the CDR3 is TGCAGCTTGGGTGCCGGGACAGGCGTGGGGTACACCTTC.

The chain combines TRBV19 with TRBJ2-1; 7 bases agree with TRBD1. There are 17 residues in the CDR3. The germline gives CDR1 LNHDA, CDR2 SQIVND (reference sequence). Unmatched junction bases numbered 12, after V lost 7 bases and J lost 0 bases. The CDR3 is CASTATGTASSYNEQFF. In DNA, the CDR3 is TGTGCCAGTACCGCGACCGGGACAGCGAGCTCCTACAATGAGCAGTTCTTC. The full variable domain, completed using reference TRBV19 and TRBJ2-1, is DGGITQSPKYLFRKEGQNVTLSCEQNLNHDAMYWYRQDPGQGLRLIYYSQIVNDFQKGDIAEGYSVSREKKESFPLTVTSAQKNPTAFYLCASTATGTASSYNEQFFGPGTRLTVL.

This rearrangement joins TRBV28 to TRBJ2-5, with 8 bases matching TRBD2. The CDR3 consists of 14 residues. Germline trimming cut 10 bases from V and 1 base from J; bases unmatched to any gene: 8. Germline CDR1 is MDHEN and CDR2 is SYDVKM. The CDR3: CATVTSEAQETQYF. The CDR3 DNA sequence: TGTGCCACCGTGACTAGCGAGGCCCAAGAGACCCAGTACTTC.